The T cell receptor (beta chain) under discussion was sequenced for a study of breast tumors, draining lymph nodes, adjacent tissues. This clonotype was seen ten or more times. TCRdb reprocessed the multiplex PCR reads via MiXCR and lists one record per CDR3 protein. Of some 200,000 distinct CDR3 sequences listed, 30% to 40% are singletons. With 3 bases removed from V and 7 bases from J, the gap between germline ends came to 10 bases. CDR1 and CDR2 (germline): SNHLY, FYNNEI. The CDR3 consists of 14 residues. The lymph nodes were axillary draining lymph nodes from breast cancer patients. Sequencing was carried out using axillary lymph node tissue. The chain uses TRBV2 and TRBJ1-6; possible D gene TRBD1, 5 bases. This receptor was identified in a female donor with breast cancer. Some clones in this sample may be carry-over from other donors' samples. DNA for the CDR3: TGTGCCAGCAGTGAGCCAGGGCGGAATTCACCCCTCCACTTT. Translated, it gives CASSEPGRNSPLHF.